This TCR beta chain was recorded in a study of shared clonotypes between healthy human individuals. Only one count was recorded for this clone. The antigen is unknown. Findings and limits, study-wide: Blood alone was sampled, and tissue repertoires likely differ.

Ten immunoSEQ deep assay plates served to sequence unsorted PBMC DNA. As handled by the study authors: Filtering differed because ImmunoSEQ produced junction-only sequences that carried no quality scores. Some clones are missing from TCRdb's copy, which holds only in-frame ones; the method was immunoSEQ multiplex PCR. Clonal size and the V and J genes are those of that table, whereas D and trimming came from the DNA. The repertoire holds hundreds of thousands of clones, roughly 80% seen once, with 13% in the top ten. The CDR3 has 12 amino acids. The ends were cut back, 5 bases at V and 0 bases at J, with 3 bases in the middle. Germline V gene data show CDR1 as SNHLY and CDR2 as FYNNEI. The donors, all of them Caucasian adults, lived in Nashville, Tennessee.

Source material: PBMCs. This TCR was recovered from a woman aged 40 to 49 in good health. Some clones in this sample may be carry-over from other donors' samples. The chain links TRBV2 to TRBJ2-3, with D unresolved. The CDR3 region has the DNA TGTGCCAGCAGTTTCAGCACAGATACGCAGTATTTT. Protein product: CASSFSTDTQYF.